This TCR beta chain was obtained from a study of CXCR3-negative and CXCR3-positive naive CD8 T cells. At the level of the study: Some 130 million TRB reads were obtained overall (about 1.5 +/- 0.3 million per library). The study, taken as a whole, reports: With CXCR3 expression partially decreased after cryopreservation, most assays relied on fresh PBMCs. Similarly elevated diversity marked both naive subsets, with memory CD8+ cells showing far lower diversity.

The CDR3 is 19 amino acids. Germline V lookup: CDR1 SGHNT, CDR2 YENEEA. With respect to this clonotype: Its antigen is not identified.

The authors made the TRB cDNA libraries by 5' RACE using UMI labels. TCRdb reanalyzed the 5' RACE reads, giving one entry per CDR3 protein sequence and no DNA. This sample's clone table lists about 130,000 distinct CDR3 sequences. The source is a human donor in good health. Some clones in this sample may be carry-over from other donors' samples. The J gene is TRBJ2-1, the V gene TRBV11-3; TCRdb's assignment of TRBD2 cannot be checked, as there is no DNA. Sequencing was performed on naive CXCR3- CD8+ T cells from blood. Subset noted: CD45RO-CCR7+CD27+CD95- naive CD8+ T cells lacking CXCR3 (TNR3-). The CDR3 is CASSLRSSSGVSSYNEQFF.